Below are 27 T cell receptor beta chains sequenced from a single sample in a study of cytomegalovirus exposure and HLA in healthy donors. Researchers ran the PCR with 60 Vbeta and 13 Jbeta primers. Measured with immunoSEQ multiplex PCR; TCRdb has only the in-frame clones, and not every one. Among roughly 120,000 clones listed, approximately 82% were seen once. The sequenced sample consisted of PBMCs. The receptors come from a man in his thirties or forties in good health and CMV-seropositive.

The chain links TRBV9 to TRBJ2-3; TRBD2 agrees at 9 bases. The germline V gene encodes CDR1 SGDLS and CDR2 YYNGEE. V gave up 2 bases and J gave up 0 bases; unmatched junction bases: 7. The CDR3 sequence is 17 residues long. In nucleotides, the CDR3 is TGTGCCAGCAGCGTCCGCGGGGGGGCGGCCAGCACAGATACGCAGTATTTT. It codes for CASSVRGGAASTDTQYF.

The chain uses TRBV5-5 and TRBJ2-7; 7 positions agree with TRBD1. Germline V gene data show CDR1 as SGHKS and CDR2 as YYEKEE (reference sequence). The CDR3 contains 16 residues. J lost 0 bases, V lost 4 bases, and 10 bases had no gene match. The DNA of the CDR3 is TGTGCCAGCAGCGTGACGTGGACAGGTTCCTCCTACGAGCAGTACTTC. Translated, it gives CASSVTWTGSSYEQYF.

The chain links TRBV16 to TRBJ1-6, with 10 bases fitting TRBD1. Germline V CDR1 and CDR2: KGHSY, FQNENV. V lost 3 bases, J lost 5 bases, and 4 bases stayed unmatched. This CDR3 is built from 16 residues. Here the CDR3 DNA reads TGTGCCAGCAGCCAGGGGGGACAGGGGAATAATTCACCCCTCCACTTT. Amino acid sequence: CASSQGGQGNNSPLHF.

This chain links TRBV10-1 with TRBJ2-1, with D maybe TRBD1 (6 bases). The CDR3 is made up of 16 amino acids. CDR1 and CDR2 from the germline V gene are WNHNN and SYGVQD (reference sequence). V dropped 0 bases and J dropped 1 base, with 10 bases sitting between them. CDR3 in amino acids: CASSESTGWSYNEQFF. CDR3 DNA sequence: TGCGCCAGCAGTGAGTCAACAGGGTGGTCCTACAATGAGCAGTTCTTC.

This chain uses TRBV7-2 with TRBJ2-4; possibly TRBD2 for D (6 bases). V gave up 3 bases and J gave up 0 bases, with 12 bases separating them. This CDR3 has 16 residues. Germline V gives CDR1 SGHTA, CDR2 FQGNSA. CDR3 sequence reads: CASSFTPGLAKNIQYF. CDR3 bases: TGTGCCAGCAGCTTTACCCCGGGACTAGCCAAAAACATTCAGTACTTC.

This chain links TRBV6-5 with TRBJ2-7, with D tentatively TRBD2 (8 bases). With 4 bases removed from V and 2 bases from J, the gap between germline ends came to 15 bases. Per the germline V gene, CDR1 is MNHEY and CDR2 is SVGAGI. The length of the CDR3 is 15 residues. In nucleotides, the CDR3 is TGTGCCAGCAGTTCCCCGGGAGGGGGCCCCTACGAGCAGTACTTC. Translated, it gives CASSSPGGGPYEQYF.

The chain is built from TRBV28 and TRBJ1-1, with a possible D match to TRBD1 (6 bases). The CDR3 covers 16 residues. The germline CDR1 and CDR2 sequences are MDHEN and SYDVKM. Deletions cut 5 bases from V and 3 bases from J, with 19 bases between. The CDR3 here is CASSPSVGAGDTEAFF. In DNA form, the CDR3 reads TGTGCCAGCAGTCCCTCAGTGGGAGCAGGGGACACTGAAGCTTTCTTT.

The chain joins TRBV6-4 to TRBJ1-4; D perhaps matches TRBD1 (6 bases). Trimming shortened V by 5 bases and J by 6 bases, and 13 bases separated the two germline ends. Germline V CDR1 and CDR2: MRHNA, SNTAGT. CDR3 length: 14 amino acids. The CDR3 loop reads CASSLREGDEKLFF. The CDR3 region has the DNA TGTGCCAGCAGTCTAAGAGAGGGGGATGAAAAACTGTTTTTT.

The chain couples TRBV10-3 to TRBJ1-4; TRBD1 aligns across 8 bases. Looked up from germline, CDR1 is ENHRY and CDR2 is SYGVKD. The V and J ends lost 4 bases and 7 bases, in that order; junction bases with no gene match: 11. This CDR3 has 16 residues. CDR3 sequence reads: CAISGAIQGGREKLFF. The CDR3, as DNA: TGTGCCATCAGTGGGGCCATACAGGGGGGGCGTGAAAAACTGTTTTTT.

The V gene is TRBV6-5, the J gene TRBJ1-5; D is unresolved. The CDR3 is 15 amino acids. Germline V gene data show CDR1 as MNHEY and CDR2 as SVGAGI. The V and J ends lost 5 bases and 0 bases respectively, with 11 bases between them. CDR3 region: CASSTTRNSNQPQHF. CDR3 sequence (DNA): TGTGCCAGCAGTACAACACGAAATAGCAATCAGCCCCAGCATTTT.

The chain is built from TRBV27 and TRBJ2-1; no firm D call. This CDR3 spans 12 amino acids. Germline CDR1 reads MNHEY; CDR2 reads SMNVEV (reference sequence). The V end lost 0 bases, the J end lost 16 bases, and 13 bases lay between the germline ends. The CDR3 loop reads CASSLSIRPLFF. The CDR3 nucleotides are TGTGCCAGCAGTTTATCGATCCGCCCCCTATTCTTC.

Concerning this clone: Different DNA sequences within this sample yield the same CDR3. This sequence joins TRBV7-2 and TRBJ2-1; D ambiguous. CDR3 size: 15 residues. The V and J ends lost 0 bases and 0 bases respectively, with 6 bases between them. Germline CDR1 is SGHTA and CDR2 is FQGNSA. The CDR3 bases are TGTGCCAGCAGCTTAGCCTCCAGCTCCTACAATGAGCAGTTCTTC. It yields the protein CASSLASSSYNEQFF.

This clone showed up just a few times. The chain carries TRBV6-6 and TRBJ1-1, with D maybe TRBD1 (5 bases). CDR1 is MNHNY and CDR2 is SVGAGI in the germline V gene (reference sequence). With 5 bases removed from V and 4 bases from J, the gap between germline ends came to 17 bases. CDR3 length: 15 residues. The CDR3 region has the DNA TGTGCCAGCAGTCCGCTCGGGGAGGGGAGCACTGAAGCTTTCTTT. Residues: CASSPLGEGSTEAFF.

This clone was counted a single time. Other DNA sequences in the same sample also yield this CDR3. This chain links TRBV7-9 with TRBJ1-2, with no clear D. V lost 5 bases and J 7 bases, leaving 11 bases between the germline ends. Germline CDR1 is SEHNR and CDR2 is FQNEAQ (reference sequence). The length of the CDR3 is 12 residues. The CDR3 region has the DNA TGTGCCAGCAGCCCAAGCCGCGTTGGCTACACCTTC. Translated: CASSPSRVGYTF.

V and J are TRBV5-4 and TRBJ2-7, with 9 nucleotides matching TRBD2. J was trimmed by 6 bases and V by 4 bases; bases with no gene match: 8. The CDR3 is made up of 14 amino acids. Looked up from germline, CDR1 is SGHNT and CDR2 is YYREEE (reference sequence). The CDR3: CASSGGRGESEQYF. The CDR3 DNA reads as TGTGCCAGCAGCGGCGGGAGGGGGGAGAGCGAGCAGTACTTC.

The chain employs TRBV14 and TRBJ1-2; D perhaps matches TRBD1 (5 bases). Germline loops: CDR1 SGHDN, CDR2 FVKESK. This CDR3 has 13 amino acids. Between the trimmed V and J ends, which lost 4 bases and 6 bases, there was a span of 12 bases. The CDR3 is CASSPAGKDGYTF. For the CDR3, the DNA is TGTGCCAGCAGCCCCGCAGGGAAGGATGGCTACACCTTC. Together with reference TRBV14 and TRBJ1-2, the CDR3 gives the full variable domain: EAGVTQFPSHSVIEKGQTVTLRCDPISGHDNLYWYRRVMGKEIKFLLHFVKESKQDESGMPNNRFLAERTGGTYSTLKVQPAELEDSGVYFCASSPAGKDGYTFGSGTRLTVV.

This clone was picked up a small number of times. In DNA, the CDR3 is TGCAGCGTTGAGACAGCCGACTACGAGCAGTACTTC. This codes for CSVETADYEQYF. The chain uses TRBV29-1 and TRBJ2-7; D is possibly TRBD1 (5 bases). V was shortened by 3 bases and J by 3 bases, with 9 bases between the two germline ends. Germline values: CDR1 SQVTM, CDR2 ANQGSEA. The CDR3 has 12 amino acids.

The genes are TRBV6-5 and TRBJ2-7; D is possibly TRBD1 (6 bases). Germline V CDR1 and CDR2: MNHEY, SVGAGI. This CDR3 spans 15 amino acids. V dropped 5 bases and J dropped 3 bases, with 17 bases sitting between them. In DNA form, the CDR3 reads TGTGCCAGCAGTGGAGGACAGTCGGCCTACTACGAGCAGTACTTC. Amino acids: CASSGGQSAYYEQYF.

This chain joins TRBV6-5 and TRBJ1-1, with unresolved D. The CDR3 totals 15 residues. From germline, CDR1 is MNHEY and CDR2 SVGAGI. The V gene lost 2 bases and the J gene lost 5 bases, with 15 bases spanning the gap. The CDR3 nucleotides are TGTGCCAGCAGTTACGGCGGAGGGCTTGGGACTGAAGCTTTCTTT. Its protein product is CASSYGGGLGTEAFF.

The V gene is TRBV5-1, the J gene TRBJ2-1, with 13 bases lining up with TRBD2. The germline gives CDR1 SGHRS, CDR2 YFSETQ. The CDR3 runs to 18 residues. After removal of 0 bases from V and 2 bases from J, the junction contained 5 bases not matched to a gene. CDR3 DNA sequence: TGCGCCAGCAGCTTGGCCCTAGGGACTAGCGGGACCTACAATGAGCAGTTCTTC. Its translation is CASSLALGTSGTYNEQFF.

The chain links TRBV7-2 to TRBJ1-2, with D maybe TRBD1 (6 bases). V shed 1 base and J shed 0 bases, with 9 bases lying between them. CDR1 SGHTA and CDR2 FQGNSA come from the germline V gene. The CDR3 runs 15 residues. CDR3 in amino acids: CASSLDTGTNYGYTF. CDR3 coding DNA: TGTGCCAGCAGCTTAGACACAGGGACTAACTATGGCTACACCTTC.

This chain links TRBV4-1 with TRBJ2-1; TRBD2 agrees at 7 bases. J was trimmed by 3 bases and V by 6 bases; bases with no gene match: 2. The CDR3 runs 13 residues. Germline V gene sequence: CDR1 MGHRA, CDR2 YSYEKL. For the CDR3, the DNA is TGCGCCAGCAGTGGCGGGAGCTACAATGAGCAGTTCTTC. It is translated as CASSGGSYNEQFF.

The chain uses TRBV2 and TRBJ1-1; the match to TRBD1 covers 8 bases. CDR3 length: 13 amino acids. Losses at the gene ends were 7 bases for V and 7 bases for J; bases not matched to a gene: 8. Germline assignment: CDR1 SNHLY and CDR2 FYNNEI. The CDR3 here is CASINGQGGEAFF. Written as DNA, the CDR3 is TGTGCCAGCATCAACGGACAGGGAGGTGAAGCTTTCTTT. The full variable domain, rest sourced from reference TRBV2 and TRBJ1-1, is EPEVTQTPSHQVTQMGQEVILRCVPISNHLYFYWYRQILGQKVEFLVSFYNNEISEKSEIFDDQFSVERPDGSNFTLKIRSTKLEDSAMYFCASINGQGGEAFFGQGTRLTVV.

This chain connects TRBV27 to TRBJ2-2, with D perhaps matching TRBD2 (5 bases). Trimming removed 6 bases at V and 4 bases at J, with 15 bases between. Germline V gene data show CDR1 as MNHEY and CDR2 as SMNVEV (reference sequence). The CDR3 length is 15 residues. The CDR3 DNA sequence: TGTGCCAGCAGCCCTACGAGCGCGGGCACCGGGGAGCTGTTTTTT. It translates to CASSPTSAGTGELFF.

This sequence joins TRBV4-3 and TRBJ2-7; the match to TRBD1 covers 7 bases. V trimming: 4 bases; J trimming: 4 bases; junction bases outside the gene matches: 7. This CDR3 contains 14 residues. CDR1 and CDR2 (germline): LGHNA, YSLEER. CDR3 DNA: TGCGCCAGCAGCCCCCGGACAGGCGGATACGAGCAGTACTTC. Translated: CASSPRTGGYEQYF.

This clone showed up just once. CDR3 bases: TGTGCCAGCAGCTTAGTCCCCGGGGGTCACCAAGAGACCCAGTACTTC. This gives the protein CASSLVPGGHQETQYF. This chain uses TRBV7-2 with TRBJ2-5, with D tentatively TRBD2 (6 bases). Germline lookup yields CDR1 SGHTA and CDR2 FQGNSA. The CDR3 extends over 16 amino acids. The ends were cut back, 1 base at V and 0 bases at J, with 12 bases in the middle.

The chain uses TRBV28 and TRBJ2-2, with TRBD2 as a possible D gene (6 bases). Trimming left V 6 bases short and J 7 bases short, with 18 bases between. Germline CDR1 MDHEN, CDR2 SYDVKM. The CDR3 runs to 15 residues. DNA of the CDR3: TGTGCCAGCAGGGTACGGGGACTTGGTGGCGGGGAGCTGTTTTTT. This translates into CASRVRGLGGGELFF.